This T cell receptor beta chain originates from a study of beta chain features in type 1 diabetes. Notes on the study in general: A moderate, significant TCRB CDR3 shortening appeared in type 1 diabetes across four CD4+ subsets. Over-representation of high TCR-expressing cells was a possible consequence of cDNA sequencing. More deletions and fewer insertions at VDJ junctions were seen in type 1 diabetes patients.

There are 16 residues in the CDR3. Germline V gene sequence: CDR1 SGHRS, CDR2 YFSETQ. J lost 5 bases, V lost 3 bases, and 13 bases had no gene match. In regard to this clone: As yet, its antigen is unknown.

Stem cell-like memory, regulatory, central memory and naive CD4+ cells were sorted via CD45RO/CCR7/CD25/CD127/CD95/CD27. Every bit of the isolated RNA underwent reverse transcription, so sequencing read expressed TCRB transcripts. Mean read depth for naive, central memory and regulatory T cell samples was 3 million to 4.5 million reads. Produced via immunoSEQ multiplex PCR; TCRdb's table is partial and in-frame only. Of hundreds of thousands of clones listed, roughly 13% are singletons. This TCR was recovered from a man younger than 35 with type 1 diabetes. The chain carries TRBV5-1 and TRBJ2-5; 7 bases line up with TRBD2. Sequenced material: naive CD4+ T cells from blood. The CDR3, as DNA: TGCGCCAGCAGCTACGGGGCGGCGCGGGGAGGGGAGACCCAGTACTTC. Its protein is CASSYGAARGGETQYF. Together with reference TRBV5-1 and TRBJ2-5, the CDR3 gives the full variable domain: KAGVTQTPRYLIKTRGQQVTLSCSPISGHRSVSWYQQTPGQGLQFLFEYFSETQRNKGNFPGRFSGRQFSNSRSEMNVSTLELGDSALYLCASSYGAARGGETQYFGPGTRLLVL.